This paragraph covers one T cell receptor beta chain sequence. Its target is unknown. The sample originates from a study of radiation and T cells in renal cell carcinoma. General observations from the study: From baseline, blood top tumor clonotypes peaked at 2 weeks post-radiation.

Sequencing used immunoSEQ multiplex PCR; TCRdb keeps in-frame clones, though not all of them. The sample consists of about 59,000 clones, roughly three quarters of them appearing once. Time point defined: baseline pretreatment blood. The treatment is: 15 Gy SBRT to primary tumor, nephrectomy 4 weeks later. Germline-derived CDR1 and CDR2 are SGHVS and FQNEAQ. Trimming removed 8 bases from V and 2 bases from J; junction bases left unmatched: 6. This CDR3 has 14 residues. The rearrangement links TRBV7-8 to TRBJ1-2; 9 positions agree with TRBD1. The source of this sequence is a man aged 60 to 75 with renal cell carcinoma. The specimen was blood, collected from a patient whose treatment included radiotherapy and nephrectomy. The CDR3, as DNA: TGTGCCAGCCAGCGGGACAGGGCAAACTATGGCTACACCTTC. It codes for CASQRDRANYGYTF.